This TCR beta chain was found in a study of cytomegalovirus exposure and HLA in healthy donors. To note about this clone: Its matching antigen is unknown.

The germline V and J ends were trimmed by 0 bases and 1 base, with 9 bases remaining between them. This CDR3 is 15 amino acids long. Germline CDR1 MNHEY, CDR2 SVGAGI. Vbeta (60) and Jbeta (13) primers were used in the PCR. TCRdb's copy holds only in-frame clones and misses some; the assay was immunoSEQ multiplex PCR. Of about 98,000 clones listed, approximately 83% are singletons. General study findings and limits: High specificity and sensitivity for cytomegalovirus status were reported for the classifier. From TCR beta sequences, most subjects' HLA-A and HLA-B alleles were reportedly predicted accurately.

Sequencing input: PBMCs. J is TRBJ1-1 and V is TRBV6-5; D is unresolved. The clonotype originates from a female donor in good health and CMV-seropositive. Here the CDR3 reads CASSYSAGRNTEAFF. For the CDR3, the DNA is TGTGCCAGCAGTTACTCGGCGGGAAGGAACACTGAAGCTTTCTTT.